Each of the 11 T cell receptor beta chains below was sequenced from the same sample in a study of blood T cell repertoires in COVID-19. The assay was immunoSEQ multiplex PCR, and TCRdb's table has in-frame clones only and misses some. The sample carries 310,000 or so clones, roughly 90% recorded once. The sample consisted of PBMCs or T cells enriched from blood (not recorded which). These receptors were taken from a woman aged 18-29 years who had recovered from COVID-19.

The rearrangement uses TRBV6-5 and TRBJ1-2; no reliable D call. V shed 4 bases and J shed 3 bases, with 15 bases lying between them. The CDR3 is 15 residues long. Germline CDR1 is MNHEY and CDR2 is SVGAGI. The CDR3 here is CASSFGLSLDYGYTF. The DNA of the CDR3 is TGTGCCAGCAGTTTTGGATTATCCCTAGACTATGGCTACACCTTC.

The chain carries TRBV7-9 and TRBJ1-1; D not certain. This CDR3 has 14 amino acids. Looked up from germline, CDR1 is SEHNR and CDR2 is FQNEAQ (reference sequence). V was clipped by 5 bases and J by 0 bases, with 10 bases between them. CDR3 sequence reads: CASSPGTVNTEAFF. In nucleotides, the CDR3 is TGTGCCAGCAGCCCCGGAACAGTGAACACTGAAGCTTTCTTT.

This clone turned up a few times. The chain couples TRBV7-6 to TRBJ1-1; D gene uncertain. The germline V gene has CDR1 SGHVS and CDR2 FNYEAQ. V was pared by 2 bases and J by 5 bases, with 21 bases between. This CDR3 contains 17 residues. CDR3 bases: TGTGCCAGCAGCTTATTCGAGGCGTTCAGAGAGGATACTGAAGCTTTCTTT. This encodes CASSLFEAFREDTEAFF.

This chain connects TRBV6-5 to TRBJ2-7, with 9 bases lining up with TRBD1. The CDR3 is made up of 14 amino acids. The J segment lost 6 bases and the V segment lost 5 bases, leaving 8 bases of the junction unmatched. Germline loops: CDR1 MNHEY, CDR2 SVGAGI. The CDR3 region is CASSIRTGVGEQYF. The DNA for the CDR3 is TGTGCCAGCAGTATACGGACAGGGGTAGGCGAGCAGTACTTC.

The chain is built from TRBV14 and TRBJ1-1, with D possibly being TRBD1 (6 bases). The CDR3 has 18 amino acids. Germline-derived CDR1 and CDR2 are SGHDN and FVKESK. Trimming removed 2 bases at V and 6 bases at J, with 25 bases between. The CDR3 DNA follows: TGTGCCAGCAGCCAAATCTGGGGGCATGAAGGGGTTTTGGCTGAAGCTTTCTTT. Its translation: CASSQIWGHEGVLAEAFF.

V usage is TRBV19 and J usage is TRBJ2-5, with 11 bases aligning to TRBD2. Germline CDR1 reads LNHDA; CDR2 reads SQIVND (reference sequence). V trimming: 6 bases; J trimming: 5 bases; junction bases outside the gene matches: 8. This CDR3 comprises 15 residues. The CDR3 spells CASRPLAGDLETQYF. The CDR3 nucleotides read TGTGCCAGTAGGCCACTAGCGGGGGACCTGGAGACCCAGTACTTC.

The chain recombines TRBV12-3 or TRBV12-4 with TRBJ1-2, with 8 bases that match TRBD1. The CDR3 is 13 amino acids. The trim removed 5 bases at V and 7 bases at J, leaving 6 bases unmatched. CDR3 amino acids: CASSVTGALGYTF. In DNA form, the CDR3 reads TGTGCCAGCAGTGTGACAGGGGCACTTGGCTACACCTTC.

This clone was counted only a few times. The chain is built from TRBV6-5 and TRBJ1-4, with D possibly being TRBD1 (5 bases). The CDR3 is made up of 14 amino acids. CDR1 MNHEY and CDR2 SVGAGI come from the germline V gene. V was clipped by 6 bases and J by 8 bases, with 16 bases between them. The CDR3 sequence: CASRNGGTDEKLFF. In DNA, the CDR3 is TGTGCCAGCAGAAACGGGGGAACTGACGAAAAACTGTTTTTT.

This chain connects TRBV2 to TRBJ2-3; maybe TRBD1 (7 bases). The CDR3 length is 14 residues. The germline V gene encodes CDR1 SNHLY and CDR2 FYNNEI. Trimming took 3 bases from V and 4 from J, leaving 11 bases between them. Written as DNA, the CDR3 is TGTGCCAGCAGTGACCAGGGGGGCTCAGATACGCAGTATTTT. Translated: CASSDQGGSDTQYF.

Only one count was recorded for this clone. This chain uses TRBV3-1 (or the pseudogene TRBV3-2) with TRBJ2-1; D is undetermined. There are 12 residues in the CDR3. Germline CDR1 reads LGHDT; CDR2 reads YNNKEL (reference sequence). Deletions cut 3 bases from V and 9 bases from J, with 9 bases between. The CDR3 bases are TGTGCCAGCAGCCATATGAGGAGTGAGCAGTTCTTC. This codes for CASSHMRSEQFF.

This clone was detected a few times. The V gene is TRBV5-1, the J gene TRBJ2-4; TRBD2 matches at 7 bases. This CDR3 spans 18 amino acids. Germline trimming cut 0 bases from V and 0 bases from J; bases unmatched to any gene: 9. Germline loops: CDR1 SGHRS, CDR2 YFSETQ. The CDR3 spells CASSLVASGHLAKNIQYF. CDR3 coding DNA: TGCGCCAGCAGCTTGGTGGCTAGCGGACACCTAGCCAAAAACATTCAGTACTTC.